This record looks at one TCR beta chain sequence and its context. The data originate from a study of blood T cell repertoires in COVID-19. Participants spanned ages roughly 18 to 90 years and resided in about two dozen US areas. Original analysis: Amplified reference gene primers provided the basis for estimating nucleated cell counts. Here immunoSEQ multiplex PCR was the method, and the copy in TCRdb shows in-frame clones only, minus some. D and trimming were read from the DNA, whereas the V and J calls and clone size are those reported in that table. This sample has 260,000 or so clones; roughly 85% occur once, and the top ten carry approximately 4%. The CDR3 consists of 16 residues. Germline V gives CDR1 SGHTA, CDR2 FQGTGA. V was pared by 4 bases and J by 5 bases, with 4 bases of the junction left unmatched.

The specimen sequenced was PBMCs or T cells enriched from blood (not recorded which). The sequence was obtained from a woman aged 40 to 55 who had been exposed to COVID-19. This chain connects TRBV7-3 to TRBJ2-5, with 16 positions matching TRBD2. This CDR3 is CASSSGLAGGPETQYF. CDR3 nucleotides: TGTGCCAGCAGCTCGGGACTAGCGGGGGGGCCGGAGACCCAGTACTTC.